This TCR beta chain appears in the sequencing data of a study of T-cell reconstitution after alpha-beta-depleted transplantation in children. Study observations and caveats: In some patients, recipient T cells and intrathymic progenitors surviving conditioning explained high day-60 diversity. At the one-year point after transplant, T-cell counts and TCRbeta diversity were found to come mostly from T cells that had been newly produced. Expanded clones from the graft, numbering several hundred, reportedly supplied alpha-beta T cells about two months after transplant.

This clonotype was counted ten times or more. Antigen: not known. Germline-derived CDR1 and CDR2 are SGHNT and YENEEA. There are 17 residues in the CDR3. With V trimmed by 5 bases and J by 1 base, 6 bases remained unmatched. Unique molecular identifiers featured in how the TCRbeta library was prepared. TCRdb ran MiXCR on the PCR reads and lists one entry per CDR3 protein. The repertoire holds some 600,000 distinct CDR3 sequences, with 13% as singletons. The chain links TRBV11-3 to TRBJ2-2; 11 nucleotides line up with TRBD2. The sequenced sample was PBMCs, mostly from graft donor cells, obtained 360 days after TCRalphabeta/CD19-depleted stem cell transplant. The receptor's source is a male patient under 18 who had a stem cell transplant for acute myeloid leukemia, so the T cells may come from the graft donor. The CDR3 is CASSPGLAGMNTGELFF. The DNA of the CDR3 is TGTGCCAGCAGCCCTGGACTAGCGGGTATGAACACCGGGGAGCTGTTTTTT.